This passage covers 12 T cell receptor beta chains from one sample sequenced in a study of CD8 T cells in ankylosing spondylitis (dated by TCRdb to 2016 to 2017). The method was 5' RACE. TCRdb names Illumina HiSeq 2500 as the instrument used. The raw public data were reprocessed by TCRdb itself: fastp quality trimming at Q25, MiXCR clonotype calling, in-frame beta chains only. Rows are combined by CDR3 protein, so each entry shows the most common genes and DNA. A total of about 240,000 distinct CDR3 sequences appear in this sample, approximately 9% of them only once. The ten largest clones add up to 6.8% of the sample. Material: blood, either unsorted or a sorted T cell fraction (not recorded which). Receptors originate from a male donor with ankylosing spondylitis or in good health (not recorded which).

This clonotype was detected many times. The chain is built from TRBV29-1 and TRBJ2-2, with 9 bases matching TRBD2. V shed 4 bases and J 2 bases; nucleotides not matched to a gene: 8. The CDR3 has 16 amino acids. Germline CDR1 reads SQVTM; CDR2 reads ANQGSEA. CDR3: CSVATPSGVNTGELFF. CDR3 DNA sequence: TGCAGCGTTGCAACGCCTAGCGGGGTAAACACCGGGGAGCTGTTTTTT.

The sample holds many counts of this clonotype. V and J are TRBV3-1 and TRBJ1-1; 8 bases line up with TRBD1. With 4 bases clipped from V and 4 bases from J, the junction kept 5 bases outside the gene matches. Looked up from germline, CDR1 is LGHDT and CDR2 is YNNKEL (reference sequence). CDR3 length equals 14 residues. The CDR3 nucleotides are TGTGCCAGCAGCCCAGGGGGCGCCGGCACTGAAGCTTTCTTT. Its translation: CASSPGGAGTEAFF.

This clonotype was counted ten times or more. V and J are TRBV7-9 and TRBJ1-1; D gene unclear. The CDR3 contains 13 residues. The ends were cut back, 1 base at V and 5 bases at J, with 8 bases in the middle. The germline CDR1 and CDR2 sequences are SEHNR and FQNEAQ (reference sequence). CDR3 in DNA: TGTGCCAGCAGCTTAGGGGAAGAGACTGAAGCTTTCTTT. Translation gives CASSLGEETEAFF.

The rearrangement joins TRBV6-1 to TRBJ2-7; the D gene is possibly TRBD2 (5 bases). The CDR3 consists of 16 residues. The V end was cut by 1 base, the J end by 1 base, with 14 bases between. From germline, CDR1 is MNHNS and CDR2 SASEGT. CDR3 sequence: CASSEVGASWSYEQYF. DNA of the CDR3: TGTGCCAGCAGTGAAGTTGGTGCTAGCTGGTCCTACGAGCAGTACTTC.

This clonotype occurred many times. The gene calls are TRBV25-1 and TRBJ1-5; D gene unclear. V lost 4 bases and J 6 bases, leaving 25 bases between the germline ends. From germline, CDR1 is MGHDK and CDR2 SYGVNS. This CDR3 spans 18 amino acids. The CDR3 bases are TGTGCCAGCAGTGCACCTGAGAGTGGGTCTAGGGAAGGTCAGCCCCAGCATTTT. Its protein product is CASSAPESGSREGQPQHF.

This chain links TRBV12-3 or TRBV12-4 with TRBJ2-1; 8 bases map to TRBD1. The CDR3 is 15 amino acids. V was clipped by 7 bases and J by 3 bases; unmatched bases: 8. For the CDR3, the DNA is TGTGCCAGCACCCCTGACAGGGGCTACTACAATGAGCAGTTCTTC. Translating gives CASTPDRGYYNEQFF.

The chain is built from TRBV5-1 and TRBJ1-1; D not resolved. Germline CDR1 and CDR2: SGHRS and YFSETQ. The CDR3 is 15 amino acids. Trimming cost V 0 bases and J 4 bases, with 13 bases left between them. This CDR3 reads CASSLEFTPGTEAFF. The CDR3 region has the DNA TGCGCCAGCAGCTTGGAGTTCACGCCAGGCACTGAAGCTTTCTTT.

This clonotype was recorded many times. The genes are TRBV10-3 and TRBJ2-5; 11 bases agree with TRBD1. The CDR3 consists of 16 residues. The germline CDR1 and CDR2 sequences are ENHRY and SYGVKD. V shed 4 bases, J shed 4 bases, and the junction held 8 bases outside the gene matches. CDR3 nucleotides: TGTGCCATCAGTGGAGTAGGACAGGGGGCAACAGAGACCCAGTACTTC. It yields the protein CAISGVGQGATETQYF.

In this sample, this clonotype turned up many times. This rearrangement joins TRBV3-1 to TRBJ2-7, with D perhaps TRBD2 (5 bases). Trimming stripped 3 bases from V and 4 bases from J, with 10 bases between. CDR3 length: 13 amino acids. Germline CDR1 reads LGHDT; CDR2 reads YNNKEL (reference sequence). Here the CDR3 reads CASSHPEGYEQYF. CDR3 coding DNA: TGTGCCAGCAGCCACCCAGAGGGATACGAGCAGTACTTC.

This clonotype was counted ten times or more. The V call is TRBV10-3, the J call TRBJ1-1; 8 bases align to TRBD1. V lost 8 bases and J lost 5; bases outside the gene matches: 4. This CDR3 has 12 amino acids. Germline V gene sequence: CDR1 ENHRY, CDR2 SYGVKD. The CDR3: CAIGDRRTEAFF. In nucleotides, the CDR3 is TGTGCCATCGGGGACAGGAGGACTGAAGCTTTCTTT.

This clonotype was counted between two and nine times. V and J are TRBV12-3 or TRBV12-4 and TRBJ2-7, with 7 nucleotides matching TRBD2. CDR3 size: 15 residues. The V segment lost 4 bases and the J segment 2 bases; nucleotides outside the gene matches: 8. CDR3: CASSYKVGGAYEQYF. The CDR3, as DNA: TGTGCCAGCAGTTACAAGGTGGGGGGGGCCTACGAGCAGTACTTC.

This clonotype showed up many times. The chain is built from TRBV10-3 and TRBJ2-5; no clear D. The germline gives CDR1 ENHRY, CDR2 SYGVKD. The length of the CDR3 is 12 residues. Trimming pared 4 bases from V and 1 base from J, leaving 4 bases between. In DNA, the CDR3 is TGTGCCATCAGTGGCCCCCAAGAGACCCAGTACTTC. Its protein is CAISGPQETQYF.